Listed below are T cell receptor beta chains from one sample, sequenced in a study of T cell responses to AZD1222 COVID-19 vaccine. Sequenced by immunoSEQ multiplex PCR; TCRdb stores in-frame clones only, minus some. The profile shows roughly 150,000 clones, around nine tenths of them singletons. The sequenced sample was peripheral blood, obtained 28 days after the second AZD1222 dose. The receptors shown here come from an adult who received the AZD1222 COVID-19 vaccine. The CDR3 runs from the conserved cysteine through the conserved F or W. The order of the fields is J gene, CDR3 length, V gene, CDR3 protein.

TRBJ1-2 13 TRBV6-5 CASRPRGKDGYTF
TRBJ1-5 15 TRBV5-6 CASSSGGHSNQPQHF
TRBJ2-7 16 TRBV11-3 CASSSPGGDGGYEQYF
TRBJ1-2 12 TRBV18 CASSPQGVGYTF
TRBJ1-2 13 TRBV18 CASSRGTGDGYTF
TRBJ2-5 14 TRBV7-8 CASSLWGHQETQYF
TRBJ2-3 15 TRBV6-2/TRBV6-3 CASSYPGALADTQYF
TRBJ2-3 18 TRBV7-8 CASSLAFSGTVPTDTQYF
TRBJ2-7 14 TRBV21-1 CASVLGQEAYEQYF
TRBJ2-5 11 TRBV20-1 CSARSGETQYF
TRBJ2-7 14 TRBV3-1/TRBV3-2 CASSQGFAGAEQYF
TRBJ2-7 16 TRBV10-3 CAIRGLAGGPPYEQYF
TRBJ1-5 12 TRBV25-1 CASRTGSQPQHF